The clone carrying this T cell receptor beta chain is a singleton in its sample. The antigen is undetermined. The sample comes from a study of T cell responses to AZD1222 COVID-19 vaccine. Study conclusions and caveats: Spike was spanned by vaccine-associated CD4 TCRs, with dominance at 160-218 and 743-854.

V was clipped by 3 bases and J by 7 bases, with 10 bases between them. Germline V gives CDR1 MNHNS, CDR2 SASEGT. This CDR3 comprises 14 residues. Only in-frame clones appear in the TCRdb table, and some are missing; sequencing was by immunoSEQ multiplex PCR. Of under 95,000 clones in the sample, about 92% were seen once. Sequencing used peripheral blood, obtained on day 0 of AZD1222 vaccination. The chain recombines TRBV6-1 with TRBJ1-6; D is uncertain. The source of this sequence is an adult in good health. Here the CDR3 reads CASSDGSWNSPLHF. In DNA form, the CDR3 reads TGTGCCAGCAGTGACGGGTCGTGGAATTCACCCCTCCACTTT.